These 29 T cell receptor beta chains came from one sample sequenced in a study of regulatory T cells in long-lasting Graves disease. Combining iRepertoire HTBI primers with Arm-PCR of CDR3 regions, the authors built TCR beta libraries. TCRdb recomputed calls from the multiplex PCR reads with MiXCR, one row per CDR3 protein. Of a few hundred thousand distinct CDR3 sequences listed, about 11% are singletons. Regarding time point: newly diagnosed GD, antithyroid drugs for less than 3 months. RNA isolated from PBMCs was used to make the TCR library. The sample was also reused in another study, on T cells in Graves' hyperthyroidism and ophthalmopathy.

Sequenced here: peripheral blood mononuclear cells (PBMCs), sampled at new diagnosis, from a patient treated with antithyroid drugs. These receptors all stem from a woman under 30 with Graves disease.

The gene calls are TRBV2 and TRBJ2-1; 10 nucleotides align to TRBD1. The CDR3 covers 16 residues. The germline V gene has CDR1 SNHLY and CDR2 FYNNEI. V lost 6 bases, J lost 8 bases, and 13 bases stayed unmatched. For the CDR3, the DNA is TGTGCCAGCAGGCCCCGGGACAGGGGTCCCTCCGATGAGCAGTTCTTC. Residues: CASRPRDRGPSDEQFF.

The chain couples TRBV20-1 to TRBJ2-5; D possibly matches TRBD1 or TRBD2 (7 bases each). CDR1 is DFQATT and CDR2 is SNEGSKA in the germline V gene (reference sequence). V gave up 5 bases and J gave up 3 bases, with 16 bases separating them. This CDR3 contains 14 residues. CDR3 DNA sequence: TGCAGTGCTGCAATCCAGGGGGGGAAAGAGACCCAGTACTTC. Translated, it gives CSAAIQGGKETQYF.

The chain has TRBV20-1 and TRBJ2-3, with 14 bases that match TRBD2. Germline CDR1 reads DFQATT; CDR2 reads SNEGSKA (reference sequence). The CDR3 is made up of 15 amino acids. V lost 3 bases to trimming and J lost 4 bases; unmatched junction nucleotides: 3. In nucleotides, the CDR3 is TGCAGTGCTAGCCGACTAGCGGGAGGGCCAGATACGCAGTATTTT. Protein: CSASRLAGGPDTQYF.

Remarks on this clonotype: This sequence may be a read error, since a much larger clone differs from it by one base. The chain is built from TRBV2 and TRBJ2-5; D perhaps matches TRBD2 (6 bases). The CDR3 runs to 16 residues. The germline V gene encodes CDR1 SNHLY and CDR2 FYNNEI. Trimming shortened V by 4 bases and J by 11 bases, and 26 bases separated the two germline ends. The CDR3 region has the DNA TGTGCCAGCAGTGTATGGAAGAGGCTAGCGTACAATGAGCAGTACTTC. This encodes CASSVWKRLAYNEQYF.

This clonotype occurred many times. The gene calls are TRBV12-3 or TRBV12-4 and TRBJ1-2; TRBD1 matches 10 bases. Trimming cost V 8 bases and J 5 bases; bases outside gene matches: 11. The CDR3 loop spans 15 amino acids. In DNA, the CDR3 is TGTGCCAGCGGGGGGGGGGACAGGGGATCTTATGGCTACACCTTC. Amino acid sequence: CASGGGDRGSYGYTF.

This clonotype was counted only a few times. The chain carries TRBV29-1 and TRBJ2-3; 12 nucleotides match TRBD2. Germline V gives CDR1 SQVTM, CDR2 ANQGSEA. The CDR3 extends over 16 amino acids. Trimming at V came to 3 bases and at J to 6 bases, leaving 10 bases not matched to a gene. CDR3 residues: CSVEGLAGGALDTQYF. CDR3 nucleotides: TGCAGCGTTGAGGGTCTAGCGGGAGGGGCACTGGATACGCAGTATTTT.

The chain has TRBV12-3 or TRBV12-4 and TRBJ2-7, with TRBD1 as a possible D gene (6 bases). This CDR3 is built from 13 residues. V was pared by 8 bases and J by 5 bases, with 16 bases between. The CDR3 sequence: CASSFKQGHEQYV. In DNA, the CDR3 is TGTGCCAGCTCATTCAAACAGGGCCACGAGCAGTACGTC.

This clonotype was detected a few times. This rearrangement joins TRBV7-2 to TRBJ2-7; D is possibly TRBD2 (6 bases). The germline V and J ends were trimmed by 2 bases and 2 bases, with 19 bases remaining between them. Germline V gives CDR1 SGHTA, CDR2 FQGNSA. The CDR3 is made up of 17 amino acids. The CDR3 is CASSLYTQLAPAYEQYF. The CDR3 nucleotides are TGTGCCAGCAGCTTATATACCCAACTAGCTCCTGCCTACGAGCAGTACTTC.

The chain carries TRBV15 and TRBJ1-2; D gene ambiguous. Trimming stripped 0 bases from V and 5 bases from J, with 16 bases between. The CDR3 is made up of 16 amino acids. CDR1 and CDR2 (germline): LNHNV, YYDKDF (reference sequence). The CDR3: CATSRDREFGRYGYTF. CDR3 coding DNA: TGTGCCACCAGCAGAGACCGGGAATTTGGAAGATATGGCTACACCTTC.

This clonotype was picked up a small number of times. The CDR3 sequence: CASSLREWGGNQPQHF. As DNA, the CDR3 is TGTGCCAGCTCTCTCCGAGAGTGGGGGGGCAATCAGCCCCAGCATTTT. The J gene is TRBJ1-5, the V gene TRBV6-2 or TRBV6-3, with a tentative D call TRBD1 (5 bases). The germline V gene has CDR1 MNHEY and CDR2 SVGEGT. This CDR3 contains 16 residues. V was clipped by 8 bases and J by 2 bases, with 19 bases between them.

Note on this clonotype: One base away lies a much larger clone, so this may be a sequencing read error. The chain is built from TRBV7-2 and TRBJ1-1; D is undetermined. Germline values: CDR1 SGHTA, CDR2 FQGNSA. V was cut by 1 base and J by 6 bases, with 18 bases left in between. The CDR3 totals 16 residues. The CDR3 protein is CASSLVAGPGNAEAFF. CDR3 sequence (DNA): TGTGCCAGCAGCTTAGTTGCTGGACCGGGAAACGCTGAAGCTTTCTTT.

This clonotype was observed at least ten times. The rearrangement joins TRBV20-1 to TRBJ2-2, with D perhaps TRBD1 or TRBD2 (5 bases each). Germline V CDR1 and CDR2: DFQATT, SNEGSKA (reference sequence). The CDR3 contains 15 residues. Trimming took off 0 bases at V and 4 bases at J, with 12 bases between the two ends. CDR3 bases: TGCAGTGCTAGAGATCGGGCAGGGAGCACCGGGGAGCTGTTTTTT. Residues: CSARDRAGSTGELFF.

The V gene is TRBV7-9, the J gene TRBJ2-4, with D unclear. Germline lookup yields CDR1 SEHNR and CDR2 FQNEAQ (reference sequence). V lost 3 bases and J lost 6, with 15 bases in between. The CDR3 is made up of 15 amino acids. CDR3 region: CASSFLGAAANIQYF. For the CDR3, the DNA is TGTGCCAGCAGCTTTCTGGGCGCCGCGGCAAACATTCAGTACTTC.

The J gene is TRBJ1-2, the V gene TRBV5-5; D gene unclear. Deletions cut 0 bases from V and 0 bases from J, with 12 bases between. CDR3 length equals 16 residues. Germline assignment: CDR1 SGHKS and CDR2 YYEKEE (reference sequence). The CDR3 reads CASSLVGWIANYGYTF. Written as DNA, the CDR3 is TGTGCCAGCAGCTTGGTGGGCTGGATCGCTAACTATGGCTACACCTTC.

This clonotype was found a few times. The chain uses TRBV7-9 and TRBJ2-1; D might be TRBD1 (6 bases). V lost 1 base, J lost 7 bases, and 11 bases lay in between. Per the germline V gene, CDR1 is SEHNR and CDR2 is FQNEAQ (reference sequence). The CDR3 length is 14 residues. The CDR3 is CASSLGDMVNEQFF. The CDR3 coding sequence is TGTGCCAGCAGCTTAGGGGACATGGTTAATGAGCAGTTCTTC.

V and J are TRBV20-1 and TRBJ1-2; D unresolved. Germline CDR1 reads DFQATT; CDR2 reads SNEGSKA (reference sequence). CDR3 size: 12 residues. V shed 5 bases and J shed 4 bases, with 11 bases lying between them. CDR3 sequence: CSAQEDRYGYTF. The CDR3 nucleotides are TGCAGTGCTCAGGAGGACCGCTATGGCTACACCTTC.

This clonotype was counted at least ten times. V and J are TRBV5-1 and TRBJ1-5; weak D call: TRBD1 (6 bases). Trimming removed 2 bases from V and 6 bases from J, with 12 bases in between. Germline V gene lookup returns CDR1 SGHRS and CDR2 YFSETQ. The CDR3 spans 14 residues. The CDR3 region is CASSFTGRGQPQHF. CDR3 coding DNA: TGCGCCAGCAGCTTTACAGGGAGGGGTCAGCCCCAGCATTTT. Drawing the rest from reference TRBV5-1 and TRBJ1-5, the complete variable domain is KAGVTQTPRYLIKTRGQQVTLSCSPISGHRSVSWYQQTPGQGLQFLFEYFSETQRNKGNFPGRFSGRQFSNSRSEMNVSTLELGDSALYLCASSFTGRGQPQHFGDGTRLSIL.

This clonotype was observed a few times. The CDR3 here is CSARGLRGPNEQFF. CDR3 in DNA: TGCAGTGCTAGGGGGCTCAGGGGGCCAAATGAGCAGTTCTTC. This chain uses TRBV20-1 with TRBJ2-1; 8 nucleotides agree with TRBD1. Germline values: CDR1 DFQATT, CDR2 SNEGSKA (reference sequence). V dropped 3 bases and J dropped 7; count of bases not matched to a gene: 8. CDR3 length: 14 amino acids.

This clonotype was seen many times. The chain has TRBV12-3 or TRBV12-4 and TRBJ1-1; D is uncertain. This CDR3 is 12 amino acids long. The V end was cut by 6 bases, the J end by 0 bases, with 5 bases between. CDR3: CASSRLNTEAFF. Here the CDR3 DNA reads TGTGCCAGCAGCCGCTTGAACACTGAAGCTTTCTTT.

This clonotype came up a few times. The chain couples TRBV11-2 to TRBJ2-3, with TRBD2 identical over 9 bases. The CDR3 consists of 15 residues. Germline CDR1 SGHAT, CDR2 FQNNGV. Unmatched junction bases numbered 8, after V lost 5 bases and J lost 5 bases. The CDR3 bases are TGTGCCAGCAGCGGATCGGGACTAGCAAGAGATACGCAGTATTTT. Amino acids: CASSGSGLARDTQYF.

This clonotype was counted ten times or more. The chain couples TRBV6-1 to TRBJ2-7; unclear D gene. Germline V CDR1 and CDR2: MNHNS, SASEGT. The CDR3 is 16 residues long. V shed 0 bases and J shed 9 bases, with 21 bases lying between them. CDR3 sequence (DNA): TGTGCCAGCAGTGAAGCGCTAAGAGACTTCAAAGGTGTGCAGTACTTC. Its protein product is CASSEALRDFKGVQYF.

Note on this clonotype: A junction end diverges from the germline sequence, so it may reflect a read error. The V and J genes are TRBV27 and TRBJ1-2; a possible D gene is TRBD1 (5 bases). This CDR3 spans 16 amino acids. CDR1 is MNHEY and CDR2 is SMNVEV in the germline V gene (reference sequence). DNA of the CDR3: TGTGCCAGGAGTTTCTTGGGGCAGGGAAAGCGGTATGGCTACACCTTC. It is translated as CARSFLGQGKRYGYTF.

This clonotype was counted ten times or more. The rearrangement uses TRBV7-9 and TRBJ2-1; maybe TRBD2 (6 bases). Germline assignment: CDR1 SEHNR and CDR2 FQNEAQ (reference sequence). There are 13 residues in the CDR3. V lost 2 bases and J lost 8, with 10 bases in between. The CDR3 DNA is TGTGCCAGCAGCTTACCCCCGGGGGATGAGCAGTTCTTC. Amino acid sequence: CASSLPPGDEQFF.

The chain is built from TRBV4-1 and TRBJ2-7; D gene ambiguous. There are 15 residues in the CDR3. Germline V gene lookup returns CDR1 MGHRA and CDR2 YSYEKL. The germline V and J ends were trimmed by 0 bases and 6 bases, with 15 bases remaining between them. CDR3 in amino acids: CASSQDRPWSREQYF. As DNA, the CDR3 is TGCGCCAGCAGCCAAGATCGACCTTGGTCCCGCGAGCAGTACTTC.

This clonotype was recorded many times. This chain joins TRBV13 and TRBJ1-5; TRBD1 is a possible D gene (5 bases). V dropped 5 bases and J dropped 4 bases, with 9 bases sitting between them. Germline lookup yields CDR1 PRHDT and CDR2 FYEKMQ (reference sequence). The CDR3 contains 13 residues. The CDR3: CASSTRQNQPQHF. CDR3 coding DNA: TGTGCCAGCAGCACCCGACAGAATCAGCCCCAGCATTTT.

V usage is TRBV6-1 and J usage is TRBJ1-5; D not resolved. CDR3 size: 17 residues. Germline V gene data show CDR1 as MNHNS and CDR2 as SASEGT. Trimming removed 11 bases at V and 1 base at J, with 24 bases between. The CDR3 reads CAHTTPPAGESNQPQHF. Here the CDR3 DNA reads TGTGCCCATACAACCCCTCCGGCAGGCGAGAGCAATCAGCCCCAGCATTTT.

This clonotype was picked up many times. The chain employs TRBV3-1 and TRBJ2-5; tentative D call: TRBD2 (5 bases). Trimming cost V 6 bases and J 4 bases, with 12 bases left between them. Germline loops: CDR1 LGHDT, CDR2 YNNKEL (reference sequence). The CDR3 extends over 13 amino acids. CDR3 loop: CASRRAVLETQYF. The CDR3 DNA follows: TGTGCCAGCAGGCGAGCGGTTTTAGAGACCCAGTACTTC.

Regarding this clonotype: Relative to the germline gene, one junction end is altered; a read error may explain this. The chain joins TRBV13 to TRBJ1-2, with TRBD1 identical over 10 bases. The germline V gene encodes CDR1 PRHDT and CDR2 FYEKMQ (reference sequence). This CDR3 is 14 amino acids long. Here the CDR3 DNA reads TGTGCCAGCACCCTTGGACAGGGGGACTATGGCTACTCCTTC. It encodes CASTLGQGDYGYSF.

This clonotype was seen many times. The chain is built from TRBV5-1 and TRBJ2-1; weak D call: TRBD1 (6 bases). The CDR3 is 15 amino acids. Germline CDR1 and CDR2: SGHRS and YFSETQ. V was trimmed by 4 bases and J by 7 bases, leaving 18 bases between them. The CDR3 protein is CASSLQGPLENEQFF. Here the CDR3 DNA reads TGCGCCAGCAGCCTACAGGGACCGCTAGAGAATGAGCAGTTCTTC.